This TCR beta chain derives from a study of T cells in localized non-small cell lung cancer. Note on this clone: Its antigen is unknown.

After removal of 4 bases from V and 6 bases from J, the junction contained 14 bases not matched to a gene. The CDR3 sequence is 17 residues long. The germline V gene encodes CDR1 LNHDA and CDR2 SQIVND (reference sequence). Produced via immunoSEQ multiplex PCR; TCRdb's table is partial and in-frame only. The sample has some 78,000 clones, approximately 84% seen once. Study-wide results and limits: Prolonged overall survival went with higher T cell density in the blood. Measurement of T cell clonality placed uninvolved adjacent lung highest, above the level in tumor. Median around 56 top-100 tumor clones were shared with paired adjacent lung.

The chain carries TRBV19 and TRBJ2-2, with TRBD1 matching over 7 bases. The sequence derives from a man between 35 and 75 years old with stage I lung adenocarcinoma. Material: peripheral blood, obtained before any cancer treatment. The CDR3 sequence is CASSTVATGSGAGELFF. CDR3 bases: TGTGCCAGTAGTACCGTGGCGACAGGGTCGGGCGCCGGGGAGCTGTTTTTT.